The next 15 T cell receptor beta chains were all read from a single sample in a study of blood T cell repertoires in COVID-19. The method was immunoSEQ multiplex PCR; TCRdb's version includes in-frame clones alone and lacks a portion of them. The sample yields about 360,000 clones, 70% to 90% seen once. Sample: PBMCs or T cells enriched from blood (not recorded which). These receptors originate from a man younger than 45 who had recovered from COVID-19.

The CDR3 sequence is CASSAMTVSNTEAFF. For the CDR3, the DNA is TGCGCCAGCAGCGCGATGACAGTATCTAACACTGAAGCTTTCTTT. V usage is TRBV5-1 and J usage is TRBJ1-1; tentatively, D is TRBD1 (5 bases). Per germline, CDR1 SGHRS and CDR2 YFSETQ. With 4 bases removed from V and 2 bases from J, the gap between germline ends came to 15 bases. This CDR3 comprises 15 residues.

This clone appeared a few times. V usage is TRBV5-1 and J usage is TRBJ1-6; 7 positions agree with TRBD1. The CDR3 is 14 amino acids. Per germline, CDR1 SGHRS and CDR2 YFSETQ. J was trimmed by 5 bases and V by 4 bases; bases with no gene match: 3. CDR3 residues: CASSLTGDNSPLHF. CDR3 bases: TGCGCCAGCAGCCTTACAGGGGATAATTCACCCCTCCACTTT.

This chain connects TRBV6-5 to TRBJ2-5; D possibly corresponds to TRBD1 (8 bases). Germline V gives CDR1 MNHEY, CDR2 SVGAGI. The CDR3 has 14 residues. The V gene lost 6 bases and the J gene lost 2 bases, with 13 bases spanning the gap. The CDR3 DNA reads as TGTGCCAGCAGGGCGGGGGACAGGCAAGAGACCCAGTACTTC. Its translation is CASRAGDRQETQYF.

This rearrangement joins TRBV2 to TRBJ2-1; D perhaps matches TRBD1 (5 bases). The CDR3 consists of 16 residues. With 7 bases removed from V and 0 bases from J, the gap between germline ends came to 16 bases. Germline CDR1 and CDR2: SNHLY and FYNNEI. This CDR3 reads CASNVPTAFSYNEQFF. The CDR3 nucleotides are TGTGCCAGCAACGTGCCGACAGCCTTCTCCTACAATGAGCAGTTCTTC.

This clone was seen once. CDR3 sequence reads: CASSLAGGTSGYTF. The DNA of the CDR3 is TGTGCCAGCAGCTTGGCCGGGGGGACATCCGGCTACACCTTC. The genes are TRBV5-4 and TRBJ1-2; D is possibly TRBD1 (6 bases). V lost 0 bases and J 8 bases, leaving 14 bases between the germline ends. Germline V gives CDR1 SGHNT, CDR2 YYREEE (reference sequence). CDR3 size: 14 residues.

The CDR3 is CASRTGLNSPLHF. The CDR3 nucleotides are TGTGCCAGCAGGACAGGGTTGAATTCACCCCTCCACTTT. The gene calls are TRBV27 and TRBJ1-6; 7 bases agree with TRBD1. The germline V gene encodes CDR1 MNHEY and CDR2 SMNVEV (reference sequence). CDR3 length: 13 residues. Unmatched junction bases numbered 3, after V lost 6 bases and J lost 7 bases.

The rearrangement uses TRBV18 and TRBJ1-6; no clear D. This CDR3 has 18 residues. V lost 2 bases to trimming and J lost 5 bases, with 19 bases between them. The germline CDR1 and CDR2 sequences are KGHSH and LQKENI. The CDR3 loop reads CASSPNDRGPTHNSPLHF. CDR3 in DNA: TGTGCCAGCTCACCAAACGACCGGGGTCCAACCCATAATTCACCCCTCCACTTT.

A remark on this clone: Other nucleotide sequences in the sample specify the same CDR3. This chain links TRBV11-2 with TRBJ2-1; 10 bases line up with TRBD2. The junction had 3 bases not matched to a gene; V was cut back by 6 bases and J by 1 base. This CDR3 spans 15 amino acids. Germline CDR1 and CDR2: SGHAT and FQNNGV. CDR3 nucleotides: TGTGCCAGCAGTTTTAGCGGGGGGTCCTACAATGAGCAGTTCTTC. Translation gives CASSFSGGSYNEQFF. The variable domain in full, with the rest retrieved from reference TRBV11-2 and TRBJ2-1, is EAGVAQSPRYKIIEKRQSVAFWCNPISGHATLYWYQQILGQGPKLLIQFQNNGVVDDSQLPKDRFSAERLKGVDSTLKIQPAKLEDSAVYLCASSFSGGSYNEQFFGPGTRLTVL.

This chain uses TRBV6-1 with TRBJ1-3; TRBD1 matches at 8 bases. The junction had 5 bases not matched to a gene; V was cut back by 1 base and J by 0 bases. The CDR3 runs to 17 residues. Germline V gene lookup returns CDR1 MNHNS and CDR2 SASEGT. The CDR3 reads CASSEGTGLLSGNTIYF. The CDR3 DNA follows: TGTGCCAGCAGTGAAGGGACAGGGCTCCTCTCTGGAAACACCATATATTTT.

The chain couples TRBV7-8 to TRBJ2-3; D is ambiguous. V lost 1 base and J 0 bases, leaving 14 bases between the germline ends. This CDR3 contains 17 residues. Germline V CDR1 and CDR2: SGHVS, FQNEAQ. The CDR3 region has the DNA TGTGCCAGCAGCTTAGTCGCAACTACAATGAGCACAGATACGCAGTATTTT. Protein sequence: CASSLVATTMSTDTQYF.

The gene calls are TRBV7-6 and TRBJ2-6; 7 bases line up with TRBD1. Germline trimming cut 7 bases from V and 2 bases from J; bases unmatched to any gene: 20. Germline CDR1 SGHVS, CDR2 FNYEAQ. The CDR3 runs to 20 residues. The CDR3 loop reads CASTPRTGSYGAPGANVLTF. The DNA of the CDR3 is TGTGCCAGCACCCCGAGGACAGGTTCGTACGGGGCCCCTGGGGCCAACGTCCTGACTTTC.

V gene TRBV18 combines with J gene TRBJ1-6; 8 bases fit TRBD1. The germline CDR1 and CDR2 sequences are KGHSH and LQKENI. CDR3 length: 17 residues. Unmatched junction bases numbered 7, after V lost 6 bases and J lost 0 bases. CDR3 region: CASSPDRANSYNSPLHF. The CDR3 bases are TGTGCCAGCTCGCCGGACAGGGCGAACTCCTATAATTCACCCCTCCACTTT.

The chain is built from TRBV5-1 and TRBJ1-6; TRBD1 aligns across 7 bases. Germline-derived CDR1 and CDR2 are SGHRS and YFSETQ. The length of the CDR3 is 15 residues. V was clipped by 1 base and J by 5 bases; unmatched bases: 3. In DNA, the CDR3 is TGCGCCAGCAGCTTGTGGCAGGGGGATAATTCACCCCTCCACTTT. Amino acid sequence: CASSLWQGDNSPLHF.

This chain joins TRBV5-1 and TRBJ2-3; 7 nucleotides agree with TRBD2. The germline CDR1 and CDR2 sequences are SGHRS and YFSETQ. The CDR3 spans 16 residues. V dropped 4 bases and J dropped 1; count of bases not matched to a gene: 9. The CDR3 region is CASSPNVGGGTDTQYF. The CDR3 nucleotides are TGCGCCAGCAGCCCTAACGTGGGGGGGGGCACAGATACGCAGTATTTT.

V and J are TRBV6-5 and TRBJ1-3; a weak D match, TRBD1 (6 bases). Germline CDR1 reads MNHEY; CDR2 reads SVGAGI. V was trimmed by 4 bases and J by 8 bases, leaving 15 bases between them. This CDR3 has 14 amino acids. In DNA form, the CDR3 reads TGTGCCAGCAGTTGGGACAATTCGAGGGACACCATATATTTT. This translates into CASSWDNSRDTIYF.